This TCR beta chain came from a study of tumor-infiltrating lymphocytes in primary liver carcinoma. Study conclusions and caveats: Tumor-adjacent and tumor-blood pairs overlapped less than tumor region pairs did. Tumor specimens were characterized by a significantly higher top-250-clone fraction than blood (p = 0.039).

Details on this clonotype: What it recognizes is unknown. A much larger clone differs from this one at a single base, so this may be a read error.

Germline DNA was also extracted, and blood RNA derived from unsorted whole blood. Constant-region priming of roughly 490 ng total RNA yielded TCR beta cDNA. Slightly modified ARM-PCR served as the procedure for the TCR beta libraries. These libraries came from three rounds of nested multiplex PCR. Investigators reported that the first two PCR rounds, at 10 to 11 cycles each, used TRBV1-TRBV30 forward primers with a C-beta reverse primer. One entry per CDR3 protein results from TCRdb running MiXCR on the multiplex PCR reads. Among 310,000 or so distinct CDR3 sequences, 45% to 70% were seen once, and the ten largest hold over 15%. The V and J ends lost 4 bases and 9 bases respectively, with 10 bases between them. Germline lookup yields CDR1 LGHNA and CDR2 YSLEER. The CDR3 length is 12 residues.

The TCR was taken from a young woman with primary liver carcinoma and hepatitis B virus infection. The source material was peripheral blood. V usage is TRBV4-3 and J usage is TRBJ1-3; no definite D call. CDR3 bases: TGCGCCAGCAGCCCCAACAGAAGCACCATATATTTT. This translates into CASSPNRSTIYF.